This T cell receptor beta chain was obtained from a study of T cells in Graves' hyperthyroidism and ophthalmopathy. General study points: With a median lead of about six months before onset, the model predicted ophthalmopathy.

Authors of the study amplified TCR beta CDR3 regions from RNA transcripts. Carried out on the TCR CDR3, a first-round RT-PCR used the HTBI primer set. One entry per CDR3 protein, called by TCRdb with MiXCR from the multiplex PCR reads. The sample carries under 650,000 distinct CDR3 sequences, 15% to 20% recorded once. Turning to this clonotype: Its antigen is currently unknown.

From germline, CDR1 is LGHNT and CDR2 FRNRAP. The trim removed 6 bases at V and 5 bases at J, leaving 5 bases unmatched. The CDR3 runs 13 residues. Patients were excluded because of uncontrolled infection, other autoimmune disease, pregnancy or lactation. Together with thyroid ultrasound, orbital computed tomography, serum thyroxine and TRAb, clinical symptoms were used for diagnoses. The rearrangement joins TRBV12-5 to TRBJ2-5, with 8 bases fitting TRBD1. Sequencing was done on a sample of blood. The TCR was taken from a woman in her 30s with Graves' hyperthyroidism. The CDR3 reads CASGPQGVETQYF. The DNA of the CDR3 is TGTGCTAGTGGGCCACAGGGGGTCGAGACCCAGTACTTC.